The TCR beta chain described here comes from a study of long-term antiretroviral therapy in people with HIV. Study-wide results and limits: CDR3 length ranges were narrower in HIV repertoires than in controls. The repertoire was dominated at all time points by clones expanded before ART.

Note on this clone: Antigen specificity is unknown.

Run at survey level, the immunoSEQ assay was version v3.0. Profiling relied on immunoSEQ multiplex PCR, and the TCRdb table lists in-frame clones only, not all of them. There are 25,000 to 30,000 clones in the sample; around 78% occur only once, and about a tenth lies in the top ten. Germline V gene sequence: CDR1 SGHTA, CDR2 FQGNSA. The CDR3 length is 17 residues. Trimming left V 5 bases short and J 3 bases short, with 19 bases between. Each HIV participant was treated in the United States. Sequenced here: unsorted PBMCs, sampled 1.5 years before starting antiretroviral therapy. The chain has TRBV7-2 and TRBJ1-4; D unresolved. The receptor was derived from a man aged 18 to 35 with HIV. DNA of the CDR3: TGTGCCAGCAGCCCTTATCGGGCCGGAATGTCTAATGAAAAACTGTTTTTT. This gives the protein CASSPYRAGMSNEKLFF. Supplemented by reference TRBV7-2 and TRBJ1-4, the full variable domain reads GAGVSQSPSNKVTEKGKDVELRCDPISGHTALYWYRQSLGQGLEFLIYFQGNSAPDKSGLPSDRFSAERTGGSVSTLTIQRTQQEDSAVYLCASSPYRAGMSNEKLFFGSGTQLSVL.